Detailed here is one T cell receptor (beta chain). Its specific antigen is unknown. No much larger clone is present one base from it, and per-base qualities are unavailable. The junction carries 11 bases between V and J, which are trimmed by 2 bases and 1 base respectively. The CDR3 runs 15 residues from the cysteine to the phenylalanine. Of all the DNA, just the CDR3 is kept, 45 bases in frame from base 1. Sequences MNHEY (CDR1) and SMNVEV (CDR2) are obtained from the germline V gene (reference sequence). One collaborating source in Seattle enrolled patients while the patients were actively infected and followed the patients over time throughout the course of disease. The collaborating institutions used their own protocols to collect whole blood in K2EDTA tubes. For TCRbeta analysis, collaborators shipped samples in one of three forms: frozen whole blood, isolated PBMCs, or DNA extracted from either of those sample types.

TCRbeta CDR3 regions were amplified from genomic DNA by means of the immunoSEQ Assay, a bias-controlled multiplex PCR. The authors processed their data as follows. Nucleated cell counts per sample were estimated from amplification of reference gene primers within the assay. To quantify the absolute abundance of each unique TCRbeta CDR3 rearrangement, sequence reads were collapsed and filtered. Productive Simpson clonality was computed per sample as the square root of Simpson's diversity index over productive rearrangements. TCRdb re-hosts the immuneACCESS table, in-frame sequences only. Its copies lack some clones; in the studies checked, an unresolved V gene accounts for under half of them, and the cause for the rest is not known. The D gene and trimming were derived from the DNA, and the V and J assignments and clone size from that table. In this sample the table shows a few hundred thousand clones, roughly four fifths of which occur a single time. The top ten clones comprise over 7% of the sample.

This specimen comes from a study of blood T cell repertoires in COVID-19 (dated by TCRdb to 2019 to 2021). For the study in its entirety: The collaborator samples originated in the United States, Italy and Spain and spanned the acute and convalescent phases of COVID-19. The prospective study material was composed of cDNA or gDNA derived from T cells, B-cell-depleted T cells, or PBMCs. Subjects who had been exposed to COVID-19, were actively infected with it, or had recovered from it provided the deeply sampled blood TCRbeta repertoires that made up the dataset. A freely available public database, intended as a resource for researchers studying the immune response to SARS-CoV-2, is where the repertoires were released. The samples were drawn from the first 160 participants of the ongoing ImmuneRACE study and from 1,254 subjects provided by 6 global collaborators. The sample metadata nearly always contained a de-identified subject ID, COVID-19 status, age in years and sex. HLA class I and class II types, where available, came from metadata supplied by the sample provider rather than from assay-based typing.

What the authors observed across the whole study: The quantity of clinical and demographic metadata differed by source and by participant and was supplied without curation.

Material for sequencing was peripheral blood. The V gene is TRBV27 and the J gene is TRBJ2-5; the best D guess is TRBD2, with 6 bases matching. This clonotype was sampled from a woman aged 80 or older with COVID-19, enrolled during active disease. The sequence in DNA is TGTGCCAGCAGTTTACGTCGGGGGTTCCAAGAGACCCAGTACTTC. It codes for CASSLRRGFQETQYF.